The entry that follows covers one T cell receptor (beta chain) sequence. This sample was included in a study of blood T cell repertoires in COVID-19. Background on the study: Nucleic acid was either cDNA or gDNA, and it came from T cells, B-cell-depleted T cells, or PBMCs.

Per germline, CDR1 MNHEY and CDR2 SVGEGT. Unmatched junction bases numbered 9, after V lost 6 bases and J lost 7 bases. The CDR3 extends over 15 amino acids. The table came from immunoSEQ multiplex PCR; TCRdb's copy has only in-frame clones and leaves some out. The repertoire has roughly 100,000 clones, 89% of them found once; the top ten carry 17%. The chain combines TRBV6-2 or TRBV6-3 with TRBJ2-1; TRBD2 matches at 10 bases. Sequenced material: peripheral blood. The sequence came from a woman older than 75 in a cohort sampled during active COVID-19. CDR3 amino acids: CASSQRGGLGNEQFF. The CDR3 nucleotides read TGTGCCAGCAGCCAGCGGGGGGGTTTGGGTAATGAGCAGTTCTTC.